The rows below give T cell receptor beta chains drawn from one sample of a study of blood T cells in healthy people across ages. MiXCR, run by TCRdb on the 5' RACE reads, gives a single entry per CDR3 protein. The sample has around 780,000 distinct CDR3 sequences, 20% to 30% seen once. These records were also assigned to another study, of T cells of mothers and their children.

Sequenced input: blood. These TCRs come from a boy aged 10-17 years in good health. The CDR3 runs from the conserved cysteine through the conserved F or W. The D gene is left open where the match is weak. Part of the rows lack a size; the others show once, few, many or a class for expanded clones.

CDR3aa,CDR3nt,d_gene,abundance,j_gene,v_gene,len
CAARLAGGTEQFF,TGTGCCGCCCGACTAGCGGGGGGTACTGAGCAGTTCTTC,TRBD2,NA,TRBJ2-1,TRBV6-2/TRBV6-3,13
CASSWGLSETQYF,TGTGCCAGCAGTTGGGGACTAAGCGAGACCCAGTACTTC,TRBD2,NA,TRBJ2-5,TRBV28,13
CASSLDPGDTQYF,TGTGCCAGCAGTTTAGACCCTGGGGATACGCAGTATTTT,NA,few,TRBJ2-3,TRBV12-3/TRBV12-4,13
CASRGGTQETQYF,TGTGCCAGCAGAGGGGGGACCCAAGAGACCCAGTACTTC,NA,NA,TRBJ2-5,TRBV12-3/TRBV12-4,13
CASSQGLFSYEQYF,TGTGCCAGCAGCCAAGGGCTATTCTCCTACGAGCAGTACTTC,NA,NA,TRBJ2-7,TRBV2,14
CASRRGAGRSGNTIYF,TGTGCCAGCAGGAGGGGGGCAGGACGCTCTGGAAACACCATATATTTT,NA,few,TRBJ1-3,TRBV25-1,16
CASTDTASGANVLTF,TGTGCCAGCACCGACACGGCCTCTGGGGCCAACGTCCTGACTTTC,NA,NA,TRBJ2-6,TRBV6-5,15
CAVSEGRGPRTDTQYF,TGTGCCGTCAGTGAAGGGCGGGGGCCCCGCACAGATACGCAGTATTTT,NA,NA,TRBJ2-3,TRBV10-3,16
CASSQDRGQINEKLFF,TGCGCCAGCAGCCAAGATAGAGGGCAAATCAATGAAAAACTGTTTTTT,NA,NA,TRBJ1-4,TRBV4-1,16
CARSETGNHQPQHF,TGTGCCCGCAGTGAAACAGGGAACCATCAGCCCCAGCATTTT,NA,NA,TRBJ1-5,TRBV6-1,14
CSARDPSGSSTDTQYF,TGCAGTGCTAGAGACCCATCAGGTTCTAGCACAGATACGCAGTATTTT,NA,NA,TRBJ2-3,TRBV20-1,16
CSDVAGGSNTEAFF,TGCAGCGACGTGGCGGGAGGGTCGAACACTGAAGCTTTCTTT,NA,few,TRBJ1-1,TRBV29-1,14
CASSALERGYGYTF,TGTGCCAGCAGCGCTCTGGAGCGGGGCTATGGCTACACCTTC,NA,NA,TRBJ1-2,TRBV9,14
CASSGGRVVYNEQFF,TGCGCCAGCTCCGGTGGCAGGGTGGTCTACAATGAGCAGTTCTTC,NA,NA,TRBJ2-1,TRBV4-1,15
CASRGLAGGHLVYEQYF,TGCGCCAGCAGAGGACTAGCGGGGGGGCACCTGGTCTACGAGCAGTACTTC,TRBD2,NA,TRBJ2-7,TRBV10-1,17
CASSVVQGGEQYF,TGTGCCAGCAGCGTTGTACAGGGCGGCGAGCAGTACTTC,NA,NA,TRBJ2-7,TRBV9,13
CASSQGFGGKAGTQYF,TGCGCCAGCAGCCAGGGGTTCGGAGGGAAGGCTGGGACCCAGTACTTC,NA,few,TRBJ2-5,TRBV4-1,16
CASSQWDNDEKLFF,TGTGCCAGCAGCCAGTGGGACAATGATGAAAAACTGTTTTTT,NA,NA,TRBJ1-4,TRBV3-1,14
CASSLSRANIQYF,TGTGCCAGCAGTTTATCGAGAGCGAACATTCAGTACTTC,NA,NA,TRBJ2-4,TRBV27,13
CASSTLERQWSPLHF,TGTGCCAGTAGTACGTTAGAGCGCCAGTGGTCACCCCTCCACTTT,NA,few,TRBJ1-6,TRBV19,15
CASSYASGHSYEQYF,TGTGCCAGCAGTTATGCTAGCGGGCACTCCTACGAGCAGTACTTC,TRBD2,NA,TRBJ2-7,TRBV6-5,15
CASSDLAGGPRETQYF,TGTGCCAGCAGTGACCTAGCGGGGGGGCCTCGGGAGACCCAGTACTTC,TRBD2,NA,TRBJ2-5,TRBV25-1,16
CASRRGIHLTNEKLFF,TGTGCCAGCCGACGTGGGATACATTTAACTAATGAAAAACTGTTTTTT,NA,NA,TRBJ1-4,TRBV6-1,16
CASSLGTSSGETQYF,TGTGCCAGCAGTCTCGGGACCTCAAGCGGGGAGACCCAGTACTTC,NA,few,TRBJ2-5,TRBV7-3,15
CSAGQGVDYGYTF,TGCAGTGCCGGACAGGGGGTAGACTATGGCTACACCTTC,TRBD1,NA,TRBJ1-2,TRBV20-1,13
CASSARLTLNEKLFF,TGTGCCAGCAGTGCCCGACTAACTCTTAATGAAAAACTGTTTTTT,NA,few,TRBJ1-4,TRBV25-1,15
CASSWDDGYTF,TGCGCCAGCAGCTGGGATGACGGCTACACCTTC,NA,NA,TRBJ1-2,TRBV5-1,11
CASTPGHRVYEQYF,TGTGCCAGCACCCCGGGACATCGAGTCTACGAGCAGTACTTC,NA,NA,TRBJ2-7,TRBV12-3/TRBV12-4,14
CASSSPRRLNTDTQYF,TGTGCCAGCAGTTCCCCGCGGCGTTTAAACACAGATACGCAGTATTTT,NA,few,TRBJ2-3,TRBV6-5,16